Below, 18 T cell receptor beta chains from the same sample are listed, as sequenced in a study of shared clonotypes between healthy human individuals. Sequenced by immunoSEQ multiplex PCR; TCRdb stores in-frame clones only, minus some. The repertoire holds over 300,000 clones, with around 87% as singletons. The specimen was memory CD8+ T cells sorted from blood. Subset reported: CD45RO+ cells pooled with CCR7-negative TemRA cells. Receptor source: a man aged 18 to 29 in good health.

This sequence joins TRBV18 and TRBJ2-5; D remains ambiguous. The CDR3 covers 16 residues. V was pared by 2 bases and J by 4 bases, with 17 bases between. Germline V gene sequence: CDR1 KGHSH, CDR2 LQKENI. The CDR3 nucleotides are TGTGCCAGCTCACCAAGGATCCCGGAAAGTGGAGAGACCCAGTACTTC. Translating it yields CASSPRIPESGETQYF.

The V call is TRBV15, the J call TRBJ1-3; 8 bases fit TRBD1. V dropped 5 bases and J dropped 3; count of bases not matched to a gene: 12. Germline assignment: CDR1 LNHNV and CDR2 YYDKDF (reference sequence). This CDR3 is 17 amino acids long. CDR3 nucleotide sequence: TGTGCCACCAGCCCTACAGGGGGGGGATTGATTGGAAACACCATATATTTT. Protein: CATSPTGGGLIGNTIYF.

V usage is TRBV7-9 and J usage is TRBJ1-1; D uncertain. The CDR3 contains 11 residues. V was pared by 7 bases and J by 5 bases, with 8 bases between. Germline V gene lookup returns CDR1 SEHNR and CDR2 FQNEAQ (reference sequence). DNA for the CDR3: TGTGCCAGCACCTGGGAGACTGAAGCTTTCTTT. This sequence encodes CASTWETEAFF.

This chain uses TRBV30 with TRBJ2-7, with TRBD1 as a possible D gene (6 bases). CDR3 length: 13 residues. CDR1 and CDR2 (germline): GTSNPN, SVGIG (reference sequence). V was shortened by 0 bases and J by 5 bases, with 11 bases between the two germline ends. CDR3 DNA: TGTGCCTGGAGTGTAGGAGCAGGGGACGAGCAGTACTTC. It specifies CAWSVGAGDEQYF.

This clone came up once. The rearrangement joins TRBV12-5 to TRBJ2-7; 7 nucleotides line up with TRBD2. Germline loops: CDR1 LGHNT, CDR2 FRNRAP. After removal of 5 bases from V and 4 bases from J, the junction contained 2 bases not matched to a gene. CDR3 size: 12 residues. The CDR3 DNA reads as TGTGCTAGTGGTGGCGGGAGTTACGAGCAGTACTTC. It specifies CASGGGSYEQYF.

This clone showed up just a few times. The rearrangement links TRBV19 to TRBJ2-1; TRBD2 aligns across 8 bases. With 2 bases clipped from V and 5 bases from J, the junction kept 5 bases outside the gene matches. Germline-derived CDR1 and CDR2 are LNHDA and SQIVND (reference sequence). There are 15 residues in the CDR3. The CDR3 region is CASSITSGSNNEQFF. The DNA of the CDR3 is TGTGCCAGTAGTATAACCAGCGGGAGTAACAATGAGCAGTTCTTC.

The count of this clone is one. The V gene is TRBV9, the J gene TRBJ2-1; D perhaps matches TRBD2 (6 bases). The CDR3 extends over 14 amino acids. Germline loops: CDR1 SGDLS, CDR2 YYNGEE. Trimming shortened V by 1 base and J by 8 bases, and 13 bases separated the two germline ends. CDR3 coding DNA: TGTGCCAGCAGCGTATACGGGAGTGACGATGAGCAGTTCTTC. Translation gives CASSVYGSDDEQFF.

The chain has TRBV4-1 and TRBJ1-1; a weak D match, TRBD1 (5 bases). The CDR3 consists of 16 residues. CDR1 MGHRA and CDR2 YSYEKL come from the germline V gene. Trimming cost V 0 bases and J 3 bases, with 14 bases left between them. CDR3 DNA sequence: TGCGCCAGCAGCCAAGACCGTCGGGGGAGGCACACTGAAGCTTTCTTT. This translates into CASSQDRRGRHTEAFF.

CDR3 nucleotide sequence: TGTGCCAGCACACCGACAGGGCTCATGAACACTGAAGCTTTCTTT. It codes for CASTPTGLMNTEAFF. V usage is TRBV28 and J usage is TRBJ1-1; 7 bases line up with TRBD1. V lost 7 bases, J lost 0 bases, and 8 bases stayed unmatched. The length of the CDR3 is 15 residues. Germline V CDR1 and CDR2: MDHEN, SYDVKM.

The CDR3 reads CASSEGHTGVYEQYF. CDR3 sequence (DNA): TGCGCCAGCAGTGAGGGACATACAGGGGTCTACGAGCAGTACTTC. The V gene is TRBV10-1, the J gene TRBJ2-7; 7 nucleotides line up with TRBD1. CDR1 WNHNN and CDR2 SYGVQD come from the germline V gene (reference sequence). The length of the CDR3 is 15 residues. V lost 2 bases and J lost 3; bases outside the gene matches: 7.

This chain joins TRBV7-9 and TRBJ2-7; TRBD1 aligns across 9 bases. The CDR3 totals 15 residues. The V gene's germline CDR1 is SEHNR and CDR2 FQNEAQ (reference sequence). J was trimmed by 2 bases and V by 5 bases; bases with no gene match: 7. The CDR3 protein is CASSQDRGGTYEQYF. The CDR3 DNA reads TGTGCCAGCAGCCAAGACAGGGGGGGCACCTACGAGCAGTACTTC.

The CDR3 DNA is TGTGCCAGCAGTGAATGGGGACAGGAGGGCTACTACGAGCAGTACTTC. Translation: CASSEWGQEGYYEQYF. The chain is built from TRBV6-1 and TRBJ2-7, with TRBD1 identical over 8 bases. The CDR3 has 16 residues. The ends lost 2 bases at V and 3 bases at J; junction bases unmatched: 9. Germline loops: CDR1 MNHNS, CDR2 SASEGT.

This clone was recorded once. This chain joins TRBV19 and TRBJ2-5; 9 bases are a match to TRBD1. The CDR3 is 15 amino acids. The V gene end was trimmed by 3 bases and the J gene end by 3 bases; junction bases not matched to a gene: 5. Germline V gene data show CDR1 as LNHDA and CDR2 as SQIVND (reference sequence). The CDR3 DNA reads TGTGCCAGTAGTATCAGCCGGGACAGGGAAGAGACCCAGTACTTC. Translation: CASSISRDREETQYF.

The CDR3 here is CASGPGLLPYEQYF. The CDR3 DNA reads TGTGCCAGCGGTCCGGGACTCTTACCCTACGAGCAGTACTTC. The chain joins TRBV27 to TRBJ2-7; D may be TRBD2 (6 bases). Looked up from germline, CDR1 is MNHEY and CDR2 is SMNVEV (reference sequence). The length of the CDR3 is 14 residues. Deletions cut 8 bases from V and 2 bases from J, with 16 bases between.

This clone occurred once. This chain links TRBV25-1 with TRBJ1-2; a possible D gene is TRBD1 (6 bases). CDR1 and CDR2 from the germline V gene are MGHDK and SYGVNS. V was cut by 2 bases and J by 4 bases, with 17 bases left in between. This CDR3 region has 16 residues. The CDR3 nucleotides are TGTGCCAGCAGTGAAGGGTTGGACAGACTTCGCTATGGCTACACCTTC. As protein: CASSEGLDRLRYGYTF.

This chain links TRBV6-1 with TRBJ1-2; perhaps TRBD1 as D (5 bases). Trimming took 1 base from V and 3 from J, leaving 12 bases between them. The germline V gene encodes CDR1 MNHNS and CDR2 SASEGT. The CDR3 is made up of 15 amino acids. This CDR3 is CASSEEWGVYYGYTF. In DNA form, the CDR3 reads TGTGCCAGCAGTGAAGAATGGGGGGTTTACTATGGCTACACCTTC.

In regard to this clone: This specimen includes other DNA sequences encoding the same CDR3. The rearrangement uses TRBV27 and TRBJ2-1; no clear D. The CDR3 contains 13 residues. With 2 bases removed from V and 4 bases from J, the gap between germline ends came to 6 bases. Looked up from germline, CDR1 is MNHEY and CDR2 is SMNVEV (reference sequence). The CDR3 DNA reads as TGTGCCAGCAGTTTAACCGGGTACAATGAGCAGTTCTTC. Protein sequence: CASSLTGYNEQFF.

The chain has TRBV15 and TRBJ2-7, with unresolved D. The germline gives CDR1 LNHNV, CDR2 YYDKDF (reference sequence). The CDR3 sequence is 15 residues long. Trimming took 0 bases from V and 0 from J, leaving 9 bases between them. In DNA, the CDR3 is TGTGCCACCAGCAGAGATATGGGCGACTCCTACGAGCAGTACTTC. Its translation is CATSRDMGDSYEQYF.